These T cell receptor beta chains were read from a single sample in a study of T-cell memory formation after mild COVID-19. TCRdb reprocessed the 5' RACE reads via MiXCR and lists one record per CDR3 protein. The table lists 350,000 to 400,000 distinct CDR3 sequences, around 15% of them singletons, with about 22% in the top ten. The specimen sequenced was PBMCs or a T cell subset sorted from them (not recorded which). These TCRs come from a man younger than 35 who had mild COVID-19 (a few samples of this study predate the infection). Cell type and time point are not known. The CDR3 runs from the conserved cysteine through the conserved F or W. The D gene is left open where the match is weak. Rows give clone size only sometimes, using once, few, many, or a class for an expanded clone.

cdr3_length | d_call | clone_size | j_call | v_call | cdr3_nt | cdr3_aa
13 | NA | few | TRBJ1-2 | TRBV12-3/TRBV12-4 | TGTGCCAGCAGTTATTATAGGTTATATGGCTACACCTTC | CASSYYRLYGYTF
14 | NA | few | TRBJ1-3 | TRBV4-3 | TGCGCCAGCAGCCAAGATGAGATCGGAAACACCATATATTTT | CASSQDEIGNTIYF
14 | NA | few | TRBJ2-1 | TRBV3-1 | TGTGCCAGCAGCCAAGGGGACATCTACAATGAGCAGTTCTTC | CASSQGDIYNEQFF
14 | TRBD2 | many | TRBJ2-3 | TRBV5-4 | TGTGCCAGCAGCTTTGGCGGGGGGGCAGATACGCAGTATTTT | CASSFGGGADTQYF
18 | TRBD2 | few | TRBJ2-3 | TRBV4-1 | TGCGCCAGCAGCCAAGAAGACACTAGCGGGGGAAGCACAGATACGCAGTATTTT | CASSQEDTSGGSTDTQYF
13 | NA | few | TRBJ2-2 | TRBV6-2/TRBV6-3 | TGTGCCAGCAGGTCTTATAACACCGGGGAGCTGTTTTTT | CASRSYNTGELFF
14 | TRBD1 | NA | TRBJ2-7 | TRBV4-3 | TGCGCCAGCGCCCCGGCAGGGGGCTCCTACGAGCAGTACTTC | CASAPAGGSYEQYF
13 | NA | few | TRBJ2-2 | TRBV4-3 | TGCGCCAGCAGCGGGGTTTATACCGGGGAGCTGTTTTTT | CASSGVYTGELFF
17 | TRBD2 | NA | TRBJ2-1 | TRBV7-2 | TGTGCCAGCAGCTTAGTAGGGACTAGCGGGGGGCCACATGAGCAGTTCTTC | CASSLVGTSGGPHEQFF
13 | NA | few | TRBJ2-7 | TRBV10-1 | TGCGCCAGCAGTGAAAGGGGATTCGGGGAGCAGTACTTC | CASSERGFGEQYF
15 | NA | few | TRBJ2-1 | TRBV5-1 | TGCGCCAGCAGCTTGGGGGGCGGCCCGAACAATGAGCAGTTCTTC | CASSLGGGPNNEQFF
16 | TRBD2 | few | TRBJ2-5 | TRBV18 | TGTGCCAGCTCACCACCTACTAGCGGGGGCCGGGCGGCCCAGTACTTC | CASSPPTSGGRAAQYF
16 | TRBD1 | few | TRBJ2-1 | TRBV5-5 | TGTGCCAGCAGCCCCGGGACAGCCAACTCCTACAATGAGCAGTTCTTC | CASSPGTANSYNEQFF
14 | NA | many | TRBJ1-2 | TRBV4-2 | TGTGCCAGCAGCCAAGAAGTTTGGCGCGGAGGCTACACCTTC | CASSQEVWRGGYTF
14 | NA | many | TRBJ1-5 | TRBV29-1 | TGCAGCGTCCAAACAGGCATTAGCAATCAGCCCCAGCATTTT | CSVQTGISNQPQHF